This section outlines one T cell receptor beta chain sequence together with its context. This CDR3 is built from 15 residues. Trimming took 3 bases from V and 5 from J; bases not matched to a gene: 4. Germline V CDR1 and CDR2: LNHDA, SQIVND (reference sequence). The sample belongs to a study of blood T cell repertoires in COVID-19. Assay used: immunoSEQ multiplex PCR; TCRdb lists only in-frame clones, some missing. This table holds about 150,000 clones, approximately 90% found once. The sequence derives from a man aged 18 to 29 with COVID-19, enrolled during active disease. Source material: peripheral blood. This chain links TRBV19 with TRBJ2-7, with TRBD2 identical over 13 bases. The CDR3 loop reads CASSMWTSGSNEQYF. The CDR3 nucleotides are TGTGCCAGTAGTATGTGGACTAGCGGGAGCAACGAGCAGTACTTC.